This passage covers 17 T cell receptor beta chains from one sample sequenced in a study of blood T cells in healthy people across ages. Primers used in a second PCR of roughly 6 to 11 cycles were a sample-barcoded 5' primer and a J-beta primer mix. TCRdb reprocessed the 5' RACE reads with MiXCR, giving one entry per CDR3 protein. The data hold fewer than 650,000 distinct CDR3 sequences, with about 27% observed a single time. These sequences were also reported in another study, on T cells of mothers and their children.

Material: blood. The receptors stem from a boy aged 2 to 9 in good health.

This clonotype has just a few counts. The CDR3 DNA sequence: TGTGCCAGCAGCGGCGGGGGGGCCTCCCTCTACAATGAGCAGTTCTTC. This encodes CASSGGGASLYNEQFF. The chain joins TRBV5-4 to TRBJ2-5; TRBD2 agrees at 9 bases. The J call may be in error: the DNA end matches TRBJ2-1 better. Germline V gene data show CDR1 as SGHNT and CDR2 as YYREEE (reference sequence). The CDR3 runs to 16 residues.

This clonotype was observed at least ten times. The V gene is TRBV7-9, the J gene TRBJ2-1, with a tentative D call TRBD2 (6 bases). The CDR3 runs 15 residues. V lost 7 bases and J 7 bases, leaving 20 bases between the germline ends. CDR1 is SEHNR, CDR2 FQNEAQ, per germline (reference sequence). The CDR3 DNA reads TGTGCCAGCACCCTGCTAGCGACCGGGGGAAATGAGCAGTTCTTC. Its translation is CASTLLATGGNEQFF.

This clonotype was detected a few times. The genes are TRBV7-9 and TRBJ2-3; D is perhaps TRBD2 (5 bases). Germline assignment: CDR1 SEHNR and CDR2 FQNEAQ (reference sequence). This CDR3 has 15 residues. Trimming removed 5 bases at V and 2 bases at J, with 14 bases between. Written as DNA, the CDR3 is TGTGCCAGCAGCCCCGGACTTTTTGACACAGATACGCAGTATTTT. Protein product: CASSPGLFDTDTQYF.

The chain is built from TRBV6-6 and TRBJ1-1; 9 positions agree with TRBD1. Trimming cost V 6 bases and J 1 base; bases outside gene matches: 15. The length of the CDR3 is 18 residues. Germline CDR1 reads MNHNY; CDR2 reads SVGAGI (reference sequence). CDR3 in amino acids: CASRALGTGSRGNTEAFF. For the CDR3, the DNA is TGTGCCAGCAGAGCGCTCGGGACAGGGTCCCGCGGGAACACTGAAGCTTTCTTT.

The table lists this clonotype with a few counts. The chain couples TRBV5-1 to TRBJ2-7, with TRBD2 matching over 9 bases. Germline trimming cut 4 bases from V and 4 bases from J; bases unmatched to any gene: 15. Germline values: CDR1 SGHRS, CDR2 YFSETQ. The length of the CDR3 is 17 residues. The CDR3 DNA sequence: TGCGCCAGCAGCCCGGGTCTTAGCGGGAGCTGGGGTTACGAGCAGTACTTC. It encodes CASSPGLSGSWGYEQYF.

A few counts support this clonotype. The chain uses TRBV20-1 and TRBJ2-2; the D is unclear. The length of the CDR3 is 13 residues. V was pared by 0 bases and J by 4 bases, with 6 bases between. Germline CDR1 and CDR2: DFQATT and SNEGSKA (reference sequence). The CDR3 nucleotides read TGCAGTGCTAGAGATTTTGTCACCGGGGAGCTGTTTTTT. Translated, it gives CSARDFVTGELFF.

This clonotype was observed a handful of times. The rearrangement uses TRBV11-2 and TRBJ2-5; TRBD2 agrees at 7 bases. V lost 0 bases and J lost 2; bases outside the gene matches: 9. The length of the CDR3 is 17 residues. Germline V lookup: CDR1 SGHAT, CDR2 FQNNGV. The chain's CDR3 is CASSLDPLAPSQETQYF. The CDR3 DNA reads TGTGCCAGCAGCTTAGATCCACTAGCGCCCTCTCAAGAGACCCAGTACTTC.

This chain uses TRBV21-1 with TRBJ2-5. The J call could be wrong; TRBJ2-7 is a better fit for the DNA end. TRBV21-1 is given as a pseudogene. The CDR3 totals 14 residues. CDR3 DNA sequence: TGTGCCAGCAGCAAAGCGGGAAGCTCCTACGAGCAGTACTTC. This sequence encodes CASSKAGSSYEQYF.

This clonotype was observed a few times. The CDR3 loop is CAISMTSGYNEQFF. The CDR3 DNA follows: TGTGCCATCAGCATGACTAGCGGTTACAATGAGCAGTTCTTC. This rearrangement joins TRBV10-3 to TRBJ2-5; TRBD2 aligns across 9 bases. The DNA matches TRBJ2-1 better at its end, which makes the J call doubtful. CDR3 length: 14 residues. Germline CDR1 reads ENHRY; CDR2 reads SYGVKD.

The genes are TRBV7-3 and TRBJ2-3; 13 nucleotides match TRBD2. V gave up 5 bases and J gave up 6 bases; unmatched junction bases: 5. The CDR3 spans 15 residues. In germline, CDR1 is SGHTA, CDR2 FQGTGA. The DNA of the CDR3 is TGTGCCAGCAGCACTAGCGGGGGGGCGGGTGATACGCAGTATTTT. Translating it yields CASSTSGGAGDTQYF.

This clonotype has a handful of counts. The junction and the germline gene differ at one end; a read error may be behind it. CDR3 coding DNA: TGTGCCATCAGTGAATGGGGTAATAGGTCCTACGAGCAGTGCTTC. Protein: CAISEWGNRSYEQCF. V usage is TRBV10-3 and J usage is TRBJ2-7; D is uncertain. Germline values: CDR1 ENHRY, CDR2 SYGVKD. This CDR3 region has 15 residues.

This clonotype was observed a few times. The rearrangement links TRBV21-1 to TRBJ2-5; no DNA check was done on the table's D call, TRBD1. TRBV21-1 constitutes a pseudogene. This CDR3 comprises 16 residues. The CDR3: CASSKVRTRQGETQYF. CDR3 sequence (DNA): TGTGCCAGCAGCAAAGTCCGGACCCGACAGGGGGAGACCCAGTACTTC.

This clonotype was found a few times. The CDR3: CASSLADGYGYTF. The CDR3 coding sequence is TGTGCCAGCAGTTTAGCGGATGGCTATGGCTACACCTTC. The chain combines TRBV12-3 or TRBV12-4 with TRBJ1-2; no reliable D call. V lost 0 bases and J lost 4, with 6 bases in between. The CDR3 extends over 13 amino acids.

The chain links TRBV5-1 to TRBJ2-3; TRBD2 agrees at 8 bases. From germline, CDR1 is SGHRS and CDR2 YFSETQ. J lost 0 bases, V lost 2 bases, and 14 bases had no gene match. This CDR3 has 19 amino acids. The CDR3 is CASSFRGPGGYPSTDTQYF. The DNA for the CDR3 is TGCGCCAGCAGCTTTCGAGGGCCGGGGGGGTATCCTAGCACAGATACGCAGTATTTT.

This clonotype was seen only a few times. CDR3 nucleotides: TGTGCCAGCAGTCTTAGCGGGAGGCGGTACGAGCAGTACTTC. Amino acid sequence: CASSLSGRRYEQYF. This chain links TRBV6-2 or TRBV6-3 with TRBJ2-7, with 10 nucleotides matching TRBD2. Germline-derived CDR1 and CDR2 are MNHEY and SVGEGT. CDR3 length: 14 amino acids. V lost 5 bases to trimming and J lost 4 bases; unmatched junction nucleotides: 5.

This clonotype was seen a few times. The chain carries TRBV5-1 and TRBJ2-5; a possible D gene is TRBD1 (6 bases). Gene TRBJ2-7 matches the end of the DNA better, so the J call may be wrong. Germline-derived CDR1 and CDR2 are SGHRS and YFSETQ. The CDR3 contains 15 residues. The CDR3 DNA reads TGCGCCAGCAGCCAGGGGTCCCTGAACCCCTACGAGCAGTACTTC. This sequence encodes CASSQGSLNPYEQYF.

In this sample, this clonotype turned up many times. The CDR3 sequence: CSARGGAGGEKLFF. The CDR3 nucleotides are TGCAGTGCCCGAGGAGGGGCCGGAGGTGAAAAACTGTTTTTT. The gene calls are TRBV20-1 and TRBJ1-4; possible D gene TRBD1, 5 bases. The germline V gene has CDR1 DFQATT and CDR2 SNEGSKA (reference sequence). This CDR3 comprises 14 residues. V dropped 6 bases and J dropped 7 bases, with 18 bases sitting between them.